The rows below give T cell receptor beta chains drawn from one sample of a study of OX40 agonist ivuxolimab in advanced cancers. Sequencing was performed with immunoSEQ multiplex PCR; in TCRdb, only in-frame clones are kept and a portion is missing. The sample contains around 64,000 clones, roughly 80% of which appear only once. Sequencing was performed on CD4+ or CD8+ T cells sorted from blood, taken in a trial of the OX40 agonist ivuxolimab. These receptor sequences come from an adult with an advanced solid tumor such as melanoma, head and neck, liver or kidney cancer. The CDR3 runs from the conserved cysteine through the conserved F or W. Not every row has a clone size; where given, it reads once, few, many or a size class.

>once|TRBV11-2|TRBJ1-2
CASSQGGNYGYTF
>-|TRBV12-1|TRBJ2-1
CASSFYHQWGEQFF
>-|TRBV6-6|TRBJ2-5
CASGDSGNLETQYF
>-|TRBV11-1|TRBJ2-7
CASSLRGLAGREQYF
>-|TRBV9|TRBJ2-3
CASSVEGGATDTQYF
>-|TRBV5-1|TRBJ1-6
CASSLITAPKDRSPLHF
>-|TRBV5-8|TRBJ1-5
CASSLERGNQPQHF
>few|TRBV29-1|TRBJ2-7
CSGGQTYEQYF
>-|TRBV10-3|TRBJ1-6
CAISVKAQDFSYNSPLHF
>-|TRBV2|TRBJ2-2
CASRRGGPVTGELFF
>-|TRBV15|TRBJ1-5
CATSRFGLLGTGGNQPQHF
>-|TRBV11-2|TRBJ1-6
CASSFPSVSSYNSPLHF
>-|TRBV19|TRBJ2-1
CARWDRDEQFF
>-|TRBV7-3|TRBJ2-3
CASSPPWNADTQYF
>-|TRBV7-9|TRBJ1-6
CASSLDSGDALHF
>-|TRBV6-5|TRBJ1-4
CASRFRKNEKLFF
>-|TRBV5-5|TRBJ1-5
CASSPGQVSGPQHF
>-|TRBV19|TRBJ2-5
CASSTRTGLQETQYF
>-|TRBV5-6|TRBJ1-4
CASSLSFRDVSPNEKLFF
>-|TRBV25-1|TRBJ2-3
CASRLNTDTQYF
>-|TRBV2|TRBJ2-1
CASEGALDEQFF
>-|TRBV4-2|TRBJ2-1
CASNAERGPYNEQFF
>once|TRBV9|TRBJ2-3
CASSEPGFRGGPDTQYF
>-|TRBV5-6|TRBJ2-1
CASSLARTSGENEQFF
>-|TRBV19|TRBJ2-1
CASSISAGNNEQFF
>-|TRBV6-5|TRBJ2-5
CASRGGSETQYF
>medium-sized|TRBV6-1|TRBJ1-4
CASSRDVNEKLFF
>-|TRBV29-1|TRBJ1-2
CSVETDAYGYTF
>-|TRBV11-2|TRBJ2-7
CASSLEAGSSYEQYF
>few|TRBV6-1|TRBJ1-2
CASSEWDSHF
>-|TRBV18|TRBJ2-7
CASSLAGGDYEQYF
>once|TRBV27|TRBJ1-2
CASSPGPSAGYTF
>-|TRBV6-5|-
CASSPPAGNSYEQYF
>-|TRBV7-8|TRBJ1-2
CASSPIGGYGYTF
>-|TRBV29-1|TRBJ2-1
CSVALGPSSYNEQFF
>-|TRBV25-1|TRBJ2-4
CASSDSTGTGEKNIQYF
>-|TRBV7-3|TRBJ1-1
CASSLTAQGFTEAFF
>-|TRBV7-3|TRBJ1-1
CASSSPGRRRGTEAFF
>-|TRBV30|TRBJ2-5
CAWSVTATRGLETQYF
>-|TRBV4-1|TRBJ2-1
CASSQRTGTGLNEQFF
>few|TRBV6-6|TRBJ1-5
CASSPDEQPQHF
>-|TRBV11-1|TRBJ1-5
CASSLTGTGGTSNQPQHF
>-|TRBV29-1|TRBJ2-2
CSVHRGTGELFF